These T cell receptor beta chains were read from a single sample in a study of cytomegalovirus exposure and HLA in healthy donors. Only in-frame clones appear in the TCRdb table, and some are missing; sequencing was by immunoSEQ multiplex PCR. Of 150,000 to 200,000 clones detected, around 80% appear once; the ten largest clones hold approximately 1%. The sequencing sample was made of PBMCs. The receptor source for this set is a middle-aged woman in good health and CMV-seronegative. CDR3s include the opening cysteine and the closing phenylalanine or tryptophan. D genes are given only for firm matches. The size of a clone is reported for some rows only, either as once, few or many, or as a class for expanded clones.

V gene: TRBV5-6; J gene: TRBJ2-2; clone size: .; D gene: .; CDR3 protein: CASSGFDGGELFF; CDR3 DNA: TGTGCCAGCTCGGGGTTTGATGGCGGGGAGCTGTTTTTT
V gene: TRBV5-1; J gene: TRBJ2-5; clone size: .; D gene: .; CDR3 protein: CASRLTGYQETQYF; CDR3 DNA: TGCGCCAGCAGGCTAACAGGGTACCAAGAGACCCAGTACTTC
V gene: TRBV10-3; J gene: TRBJ2-1; clone size: few; D gene: .; CDR3 protein: CAISVAAGNEQFF; CDR3 DNA: TGTGCCATCAGTGTTGCCGCGGGAAATGAGCAGTTCTTC
V gene: TRBV6-6; J gene: TRBJ1-2; clone size: .; D gene: .; CDR3 protein: CASSTGVHPGGYTF; CDR3 DNA: TGTGCCAGCAGTACGGGGGTACACCCCGGGGGCTACACCTTC
V gene: TRBV6-5; J gene: TRBJ2-7; clone size: once; D gene: .; CDR3 protein: CASSYGGIPYEQYF; CDR3 DNA: TGTGCCAGCAGTTACGGAGGGATTCCCTACGAGCAGTACTTC
V gene: TRBV7-7; J gene: TRBJ2-1; clone size: few; D gene: TRBD2; CDR3 protein: CASSVSGYNEQFF; CDR3 DNA: TGTGCTAGCAGCGTTAGCGGGTACAATGAGCAGTTCTTC
V gene: TRBV14; J gene: TRBJ2-2; clone size: once; D gene: .; CDR3 protein: CASSRIRDSKVFF; CDR3 DNA: TGTGCCAGCAGCCGAATCCGGGATAGCAAGGTGTTTTTT
V gene: TRBV29-1; J gene: TRBJ1-2; clone size: .; D gene: .; CDR3 protein: CSVVRGTGYTF; CDR3 DNA: TGCAGCGTTGTTCGGGGAACTGGCTACACCTTC
V gene: TRBV9; J gene: TRBJ2-2; clone size: once; D gene: TRBD2; CDR3 protein: CASFRGAGLAGGKVGELFF; CDR3 DNA: TGTGCCAGCTTCCGAGGTGCTGGACTAGCGGGAGGGAAAGTCGGGGAGCTGTTTTTT
V gene: TRBV30; J gene: TRBJ2-6; clone size: once; D gene: .; CDR3 protein: CAWSVGGAGANVLTF; CDR3 DNA: TGTGCCTGGAGTGTAGGAGGGGCTGGGGCCAACGTCCTGACTTTC
V gene: TRBV19; J gene: TRBJ2-7; clone size: .; D gene: TRBD2; CDR3 protein: CASSTTGGWGGRNVEQYF; CDR3 DNA: TGTGCCAGTAGTACCACCGGAGGGTGGGGCGGGAGGAACGTCGAGCAGTACTTC
V gene: TRBV7-9; J gene: TRBJ2-1; clone size: few; D gene: TRBD1; CDR3 protein: CASSLTQGKVNEQFF; CDR3 DNA: TGTGCCAGCAGCTTAACACAGGGGAAGGTCAATGAGCAGTTCTTC
V gene: TRBV30; J gene: TRBJ1-5; clone size: .; D gene: TRBD1; CDR3 protein: CAWSAGQGGQPQHF; CDR3 DNA: TGTGCCTGGAGCGCTGGACAGGGCGGTCAGCCCCAGCATTTT
V gene: TRBV14; J gene: TRBJ2-4; clone size: few; D gene: TRBD2; CDR3 protein: CASSSRLAGAHIQYF; CDR3 DNA: TGTGCCAGCAGCTCCAGACTAGCGGGAGCCCACATTCAGTACTTC
V gene: TRBV19; J gene: TRBJ2-4; clone size: .; D gene: TRBD1; CDR3 protein: CASSAPGGFDKNIQYF; CDR3 DNA: TGTGCCAGTAGTGCCCCAGGGGGCTTCGACAAAAACATTCAGTACTTC
V gene: TRBV30; J gene: TRBJ2-3; clone size: .; D gene: .; CDR3 protein: CAWSLAISDTQYF; CDR3 DNA: TGTGCCTGGAGTCTGGCCATTTCGGATACGCAGTATTTT
V gene: TRBV7-2; J gene: TRBJ1-5; clone size: .; D gene: TRBD1; CDR3 protein: CASSPLGQGAPGNQPQHF; CDR3 DNA: TGTGCCAGCAGCCCCCTGGGGCAGGGGGCGCCGGGCAATCAGCCCCAGCATTTT
V gene: TRBV13; J gene: TRBJ2-3; clone size: .; D gene: .; CDR3 protein: CASSLGRGAGTDTQYF; CDR3 DNA: TGTGCCAGCAGCTTAGGCCGGGGGGCAGGCACAGATACGCAGTATTTT
V gene: TRBV9; J gene: TRBJ1-2; clone size: .; D gene: TRBD1; CDR3 protein: CASSTTGGIGYGYTF; CDR3 DNA: TGTGCCAGCAGCACAACAGGGGGAATAGGCTATGGCTACACCTTC
V gene: TRBV25-1; J gene: TRBJ2-1; clone size: .; D gene: TRBD2; CDR3 protein: CATSGTSGWFSYNEQFF; CDR3 DNA: TGTGCCACCTCCGGGACTAGCGGGTGGTTCTCCTACAATGAGCAGTTCTTC
V gene: TRBV19; J gene: TRBJ1-1; clone size: .; D gene: .; CDR3 protein: CASSILGRKAFF; CDR3 DNA: TGTGCCAGTAGTATATTGGGGAGAAAAGCTTTCTTT
V gene: TRBV28; J gene: TRBJ1-3; clone size: .; D gene: .; CDR3 protein: CASSPAGSSVGNTIYF; CDR3 DNA: TGTGCCAGCAGTCCAGCGGGATCCTCCGTCGGAAACACCATATATTTT
V gene: TRBV5-1; J gene: TRBJ2-7; clone size: .; D gene: TRBD1; CDR3 protein: CASSPQGARAYEQYF; CDR3 DNA: TGCGCCAGCAGCCCACAGGGGGCTAGGGCCTACGAGCAGTACTTC
V gene: TRBV6-5; J gene: TRBJ1-1; clone size: .; D gene: .; CDR3 protein: CASSEAGAFF; CDR3 DNA: TGTGCCAGCAGTGAAGCAGGGGCTTTCTTT
V gene: TRBV30; J gene: TRBJ1-2; clone size: .; D gene: .; CDR3 protein: CASRDNNYGYTF; CDR3 DNA: TGTGCCTCCCGGGACAACAACTATGGCTACACCTTC
V gene: TRBV30; J gene: TRBJ1-6; clone size: .; D gene: .; CDR3 protein: CAWSVPSLYNSPLHF; CDR3 DNA: TGTGCCTGGAGTGTACCGAGCCTCTATAATTCACCCCTCCACTTT
V gene: TRBV12-1; J gene: TRBJ2-5; clone size: .; D gene: .; CDR3 protein: CASSPKTGGKETQYF; CDR3 DNA: TGTGCCAGCAGCCCGAAAACAGGGGGCAAGGAGACCCAGTACTTC
V gene: TRBV5-4; J gene: TRBJ2-7; clone size: .; D gene: .; CDR3 protein: CASSSEVLLEQYF; CDR3 DNA: TGTGCCAGCAGCTCGGAGGTTCTCCTAGAGCAGTACTTC
V gene: TRBV13; J gene: TRBJ2-1; clone size: .; D gene: .; CDR3 protein: CASSNPGLREQFF; CDR3 DNA: TGTGCCAGCAGCAATCCGGGACTCCGGGAGCAGTTCTTC
V gene: TRBV4-1; J gene: TRBJ1-6; clone size: .; D gene: TRBD1; CDR3 protein: CASSLPLGQFGSPLHF; CDR3 DNA: TGCGCCAGCAGCCTTCCCCTGGGACAGTTCGGTTCACCCCTCCACTTT
V gene: TRBV7-9; J gene: TRBJ1-1; clone size: .; D gene: TRBD1; CDR3 protein: CASRQQGAQGTEAFF; CDR3 DNA: TGTGCCAGCAGACAACAGGGGGCGCAGGGCACTGAAGCTTTCTTT
V gene: TRBV12-5; J gene: TRBJ2-2; clone size: .; D gene: TRBD1; CDR3 protein: CASGLPPRFWDRLNTGELFF; CDR3 DNA: TGTGCTAGTGGTTTGCCCCCTCGGTTTTGGGACAGATTGAACACCGGGGAGCTGTTTTTT
V gene: TRBV12-5; J gene: TRBJ1-2; clone size: .; D gene: .; CDR3 protein: CASGLVAGAGAVYTF; CDR3 DNA: TGTGCTAGTGGTTTGGTAGCCGGGGCAGGGGCCGTCTACACCTTC
V gene: TRBV11-2; J gene: TRBJ2-3; clone size: .; D gene: .; CDR3 protein: CASSLNYRTDTQYF; CDR3 DNA: TGTGCCAGCAGCTTAAACTACCGCACAGATACGCAGTATTTT
V gene: TRBV4-3; J gene: TRBJ1-2; clone size: .; D gene: .; CDR3 protein: CASSQVRATNYGYTF; CDR3 DNA: TGCGCCAGCAGCCAAGTGAGAGCCACTAACTATGGCTACACCTTC
V gene: TRBV4-2; J gene: TRBJ2-4; clone size: .; D gene: .; CDR3 protein: CASSQGRGAKNIQYF; CDR3 DNA: TGTGCCAGCAGCCAAGGTCGAGGGGCCAAAAACATTCAGTACTTC
V gene: TRBV29-1; J gene: TRBJ1-3; clone size: .; D gene: .; CDR3 protein: CSVQGLSGSGNTIYF; CDR3 DNA: TGCAGCGTGCAAGGACTCTCCGGCTCTGGAAACACCATATATTTT
V gene: TRBV6-5; J gene: TRBJ2-6; clone size: .; D gene: .; CDR3 protein: CASSYDRNSGANVLTF; CDR3 DNA: TGTGCCAGCAGTTACGACAGGAACTCTGGGGCCAACGTCCTGACTTTC
V gene: TRBV6-5; J gene: TRBJ1-1; clone size: once; D gene: .; CDR3 protein: CASSYTGTEAFF; CDR3 DNA: TGTGCCAGCAGTTACACGGGGACTGAAGCTTTCTTT
V gene: TRBV5-1; J gene: TRBJ1-4; clone size: .; D gene: TRBD1; CDR3 protein: CASSPRIKTGGEKLFF; CDR3 DNA: TGCGCCAGCAGTCCCCGGATTAAGACAGGGGGCGAAAAACTGTTTTTT
V gene: TRBV5-1; J gene: TRBJ2-2; clone size: once; D gene: TRBD2; CDR3 protein: CASGGTRGNTGELFF; CDR3 DNA: TGCGCCAGCGGGGGGACTAGAGGGAACACCGGGGAGCTGTTTTTT
V gene: TRBV30; J gene: TRBJ2-1; clone size: .; D gene: TRBD2; CDR3 protein: CAWTAGGNEQFF; CDR3 DNA: TGTGCCTGGACCGCCGGGGGGAATGAGCAGTTCTTC
V gene: TRBV12-5; J gene: TRBJ2-1; clone size: .; D gene: TRBD2; CDR3 protein: CATQTGTSGSYEQFF; CDR3 DNA: TGTGCTACCCAGACCGGGACTAGCGGGAGTTATGAGCAGTTCTTC
V gene: TRBV9; J gene: TRBJ2-2; clone size: .; D gene: TRBD1; CDR3 protein: CASSRTGTGELFF; CDR3 DNA: TGTGCCAGCAGCCGGACAGGGACCGGGGAGCTGTTTTTT
V gene: TRBV7-3; J gene: TRBJ2-3; clone size: few; D gene: .; CDR3 protein: CASSLGGMGHTDTQYF; CDR3 DNA: TGTGCCAGCAGCTTAGGGGGGATGGGTCACACAGATACGCAGTATTTT
V gene: TRBV2; J gene: TRBJ1-1; clone size: .; D gene: TRBD1; CDR3 protein: CASSTFGQAEAFF; CDR3 DNA: TGTGCCAGCAGTACCTTCGGACAGGCTGAAGCTTTCTTT
V gene: TRBV5-4; J gene: TRBJ2-7; clone size: few; D gene: TRBD2; CDR3 protein: CASSLAGLAGVTEQYF; CDR3 DNA: TGTGCCAGCAGCTTGGCCGGGTTAGCGGGAGTGACCGAGCAGTACTTC
V gene: TRBV7-9; J gene: TRBJ2-1; clone size: once; D gene: .; CDR3 protein: CASSPLSGEQFF; CDR3 DNA: TGTGCCAGCAGTCCTTTATCGGGTGAGCAGTTCTTC
V gene: TRBV4-2; J gene: TRBJ2-3; clone size: .; D gene: .; CDR3 protein: CASSLGGEQYF; CDR3 DNA: TGTGCCAGCAGCCTGGGAGGAGAGCAGTATTTT
V gene: TRBV10-3; J gene: TRBJ2-5; clone size: .; D gene: TRBD2; CDR3 protein: CAIGGLAEEAQYF; CDR3 DNA: TGTGCCATCGGGGGACTAGCGGAAGAGGCCCAGTACTTC
V gene: TRBV6-6; J gene: TRBJ1-4; clone size: .; D gene: .; CDR3 protein: CASSYLPIGEKLFF; CDR3 DNA: TGTGCCAGCAGTTACCTCCCGATCGGGGAAAAACTGTTTTTT
V gene: TRBV19; J gene: TRBJ2-6; clone size: .; D gene: TRBD2; CDR3 protein: CASSIRGLAGSSGANVLTF; CDR3 DNA: TGTGCCAGTAGTATAAGGGGTCTAGCGGGGAGCTCTGGGGCCAACGTCCTGACTTTC
V gene: TRBV30; J gene: TRBJ1-3; clone size: .; D gene: .; CDR3 protein: CAWSVLIGGGAGNTIYF; CDR3 DNA: TGTGCCTGGAGTGTATTGATAGGCGGCGGAGCTGGAAACACCATATATTTT
V gene: TRBV7-9; J gene: TRBJ2-5; clone size: .; D gene: TRBD2; CDR3 protein: CASSLGGGGETQYF; CDR3 DNA: TGTGCCAGCAGCTTAGGGGGCGGGGGAGAGACCCAGTACTTC
V gene: TRBV7-2; J gene: TRBJ2-5; clone size: .; D gene: .; CDR3 protein: CASSPVVRGYETQYF; CDR3 DNA: TGTGCCAGCAGTCCGGTTGTTCGAGGCTACGAGACCCAGTACTTC